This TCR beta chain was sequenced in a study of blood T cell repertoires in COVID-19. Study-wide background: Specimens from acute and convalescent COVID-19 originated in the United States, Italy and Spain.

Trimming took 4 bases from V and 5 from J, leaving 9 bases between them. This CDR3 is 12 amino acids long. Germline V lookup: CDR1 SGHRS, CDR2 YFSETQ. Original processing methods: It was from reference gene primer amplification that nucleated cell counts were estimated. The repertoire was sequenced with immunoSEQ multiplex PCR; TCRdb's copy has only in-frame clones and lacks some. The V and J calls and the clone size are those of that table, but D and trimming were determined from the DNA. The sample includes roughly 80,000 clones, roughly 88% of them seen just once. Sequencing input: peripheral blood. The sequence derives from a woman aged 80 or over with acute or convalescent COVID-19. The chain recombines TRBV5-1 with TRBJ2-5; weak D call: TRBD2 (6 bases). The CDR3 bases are TGCGCCAGCAGCCGGGAGTATGAGACCCAGTACTTC. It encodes CASSREYETQYF. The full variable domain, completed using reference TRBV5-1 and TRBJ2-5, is KAGVTQTPRYLIKTRGQQVTLSCSPISGHRSVSWYQQTPGQGLQFLFEYFSETQRNKGNFPGRFSGRQFSNSRSEMNVSTLELGDSALYLCASSREYETQYFGPGTRLLVL.